The rows below give T cell receptor beta chains drawn from one sample of a study of T cells in Graves' hyperthyroidism and ophthalmopathy. Using its own MiXCR run on the multiplex PCR reads, TCRdb lists one record per CDR3 protein. The table includes hundreds of thousands of distinct CDR3 sequences, approximately 13% detected once. The sample taken for sequencing was blood. These TCRs come from a woman in her twenties or thirties with Graves' hyperthyroidism. CDR3s include the opening cysteine and the closing phenylalanine or tryptophan. A D gene is named only where the DNA matches it firmly. Rows may omit the clone size; those that give it use once, few, many or a size class.

abundance	v_gene	d_gene	len	j_gene	CDR3nt	CDR3aa
NA	TRBV3-1	TRBD2	15	TRBJ2-7	TGTGCCAGCAGCCGCAGAACCGGGACTAGCGCCGAGCAGTACTTC	CASSRRTGTSAEQYF
many	TRBV7-2	TRBD2	16	TRBJ2-3	TGTGCCAGCAGCTTAGCTGGTAGCGGGAGTTTCGATACGCAGTATTTT	CASSLAGSGSFDTQYF
many	TRBV2	NA	12	TRBJ1-1	TGTGCCAGCGGGGGGGAGAGAGGTTTGGCTTTCTTT	CASGGERGLAFF
few	TRBV2	NA	11	TRBJ2-1	TGTGCCAGCAGTTTCGAAAATGAGCAGTTCTTC	CASSFENEQFF
NA	TRBV28	NA	14	TRBJ2-5	TGTGCCAGCACCACAACGACGGACCAAGAGACCCAGTACTTC	CASTTTTDQETQYF
NA	TRBV7-9	NA	15	TRBJ1-6	TGTGCCAGCAGCTTATCTAACAGGGCGGAATCACCCCTCCACTTT	CASSLSNRAESPLHF
NA	TRBV30	NA	14	TRBJ1-5	TGTGCCTGGAGTGTAAGTGTAGGCAATCAGCCCCAGCATTTT	CAWSVSVGNQPQHF
many	TRBV27	NA	12	TRBJ1-6	TGTGCCAGCAGCCGGACCAATTCACCCCTCCACTTT	CASSRTNSPLHF
NA	TRBV20-1	NA	12	TRBJ2-1	TGCAGTGCTAGTCATTCACTCAATGAGCAGTTCTTC	CSASHSLNEQFF
few	TRBV7-2	NA	16	TRBJ1-3	TGTGCCAGCAGCTCCGATATGTCGAGCTCTGGAAACACCATATATTTT	CASSSDMSSSGNTIYF
few	TRBV27	NA	19	TRBJ2-1	TGTGCCAGTGACAACTTAAAAGTGGACAGACGGAGGTCCTACAATGAGCAGTTCTTC	CASDNLKVDRRRSYNEQFF
many	TRBV6-5	NA	16	TRBJ2-3	TGTGCCAGCAGTTACGTACGGGGCACTAGCACAGATACGCAGTATTTT	CASSYVRGTSTDTQYF
many	TRBV29-1	NA	14	TRBJ1-2	TGCAGCGTTGAAACGGGACAACTTCACTATGGCTACACCTTC	CSVETGQLHYGYTF
many	TRBV12-3/TRBV12-4	TRBD2	15	TRBJ2-1	TGTGCCAGCAGTTTCGCCGGGACTAGCGCCAATGAGCAGTTCTTC	CASSFAGTSANEQFF
many	TRBV28	NA	16	TRBJ1-6	TGTGCCAGCAGTTTAGAAGGGTTCTCCTATAATTCACCCCTCCACTTT	CASSLEGFSYNSPLHF
many	TRBV7-8	NA	12	TRBJ1-2	TGTGCCAGCAGCTTAGGACAGAAGGACTACACCTTC	CASSLGQKDYTF
few	TRBV29-1	TRBD2	17	TRBJ2-3	TGCAGCGCCCTGGCAAGACTAGCGGGAGGTACCGCAGATACGCAGTATTTT	CSALARLAGGTADTQYF
few	TRBV12-3/TRBV12-4	TRBD1	14	TRBJ2-1	TGTGCCAGCAGGCGGACAGGGAAGGAGGATGAGCAGTTCTTC	CASRRTGKEDEQFF
many	TRBV5-1	TRBD1	14	TRBJ2-7	TGCGCCAGCAGCCGGGACAGAGGCCCCTACGAGCAGTACTTC	CASSRDRGPYEQYF
few	TRBV20-1	NA	17	TRBJ1-5	TGCAGTGCTAGAGATTATAGAACGGGGAGCAACAATCAGCCCCAGCATTTT	CSARDYRTGSNNQPQHF
many	TRBV10-3	NA	12	TRBJ2-5	TGTGCCATCAGTGAACAATCGACAGACAAGTACTTC	CAISEQSTDKYF
many	TRBV25-1	NA	14	TRBJ2-1	TGTGCCAGCCTCGATAGCGGCACCTACAATGAGCAGTTCTTC	CASLDSGTYNEQFF
many	TRBV7-8	TRBD1	16	TRBJ1-6	TGTGCCAGCAGCCCGGACAGGGATCGGAAGAATTCACCCCTCCACTTT	CASSPDRDRKNSPLHF
NA	TRBV20-1	NA	12	TRBJ1-2	TGCAGTGCTAGAGCTGCACCCAGAGGCTACACCTTC	CSARAAPRGYTF
NA	TRBV28	TRBD2	15	TRBJ2-5	TGTGCCAGCAGCCGGACTAGCGGGAGGGCAGAGACCCAGTACTTC	CASSRTSGRAETQYF
many	TRBV11-2	NA	14	TRBJ2-1	TGTGCCAGCAGCCTCATGCCTCTGGCGGGATTCCGGTTCTTC	CASSLMPLAGFRFF
many	TRBV6-2/TRBV6-3	NA	16	TRBJ2-5	TGTGCCAGCAGTTACGGTGGCGCAGGGAGAGAAGAGACCCAGTACTTC	CASSYGGAGREETQYF
NA	TRBV5-1	TRBD2	15	TRBJ2-4	TGCGCCAGCAGCGATGTGACTAGCGGGTTTGCGATTCAGTACTTC	CASSDVTSGFAIQYF
NA	TRBV2	TRBD1	13	TRBJ1-2	TGTGCCAGCAGTGACCCAGGGGGTGGCGGCTACACCTTC	CASSDPGGGGYTF
many	TRBV5-1	NA	13	TRBJ2-3	TGCGCCAGCAGCGATCAGGGAGGCGATACGCAGTATTTT	CASSDQGGDTQYF
few	TRBV4-1	TRBD2	17	TRBJ2-7	TGCGCCAGCAGCCAAGATCCACTAGCGCCAAGCTCCTACGAGCAGTACTTC	CASSQDPLAPSSYEQYF
few	TRBV19	NA	13	TRBJ1-5	TGTGCCAGTAGTACACAGGTCGGACAGCCCCAGCATTTT	CASSTQVGQPQHF
NA	TRBV6-1	NA	14	TRBJ2-1	TGTGCCAGCAGTTCCGGACAGATCTACAATGAGCAGTTCTTC	CASSSGQIYNEQFF
many	TRBV19	TRBD1	14	TRBJ1-2	TGTGCCAGTAGTATGTTTGACAGGGACTATGGCTACACCTTC	CASSMFDRDYGYTF
many	TRBV12-3/TRBV12-4	NA	14	TRBJ2-5	TGTGCCAGCAGTTTTGAAGTAACGGGAGAGACCCAGTACTTC	CASSFEVTGETQYF
many	TRBV3-1	NA	15	TRBJ1-3	TGTGCCAGCAGCTCGGGACACAGCTCTGGTAACACCATATATTTT	CASSSGHSSGNTIYF
many	TRBV28	NA	15	TRBJ1-4	TGTGCCAGCAGTTCGACGGGAGGAGTTGGAGAAAAACTGTTTTTT	CASSSTGGVGEKLFF